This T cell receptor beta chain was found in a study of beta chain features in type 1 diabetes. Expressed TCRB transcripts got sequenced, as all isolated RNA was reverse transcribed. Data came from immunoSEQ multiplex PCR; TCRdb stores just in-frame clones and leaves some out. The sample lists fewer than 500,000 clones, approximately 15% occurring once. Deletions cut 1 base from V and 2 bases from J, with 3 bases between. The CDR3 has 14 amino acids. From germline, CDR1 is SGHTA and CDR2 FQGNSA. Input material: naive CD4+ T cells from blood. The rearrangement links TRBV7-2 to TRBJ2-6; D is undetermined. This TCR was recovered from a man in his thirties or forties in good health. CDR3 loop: CASSLGAGANVLTF. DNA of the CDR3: TGTGCCAGCAGCTTAGGAGCTGGGGCCAACGTCCTGACTTTC. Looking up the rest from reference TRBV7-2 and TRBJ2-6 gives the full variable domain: GAGVSQSPSNKVTEKGKDVELRCDPISGHTALYWYRQSLGQGLEFLIYFQGNSAPDKSGLPSDRFSAERTGGSVSTLTIQRTQQEDSAVYLCASSLGAGANVLTFGAGSRLTVL.